This T cell receptor beta chain was observed in a study of cytomegalovirus exposure and HLA in healthy donors. Background on the study: Earlier results showed 90 million to 130 million unique TCR beta sequences derived from roughly 190 million T cells.

The PCR ran on 60 Vbeta and 13 Jbeta primers. Profiling relied on immunoSEQ multiplex PCR, and the TCRdb table lists in-frame clones only, not all of them. The sample totals around 140,000 clones; its top ten clones hold around 1.7%. Notes on this clone: Its target is not known.

This CDR3 contains 13 residues. V gave up 6 bases and J gave up 5 bases; unmatched junction bases: 4. CDR1 MRHNA and CDR2 SNTAGT come from the germline V gene. Study-wide results and limits: In vitro data verified a few CMV-associated chains as specific for CMV antigens. Later analysis showed TCR association rates varying by HLA locus, highest for DRB1 and lowest for HLA-C.

The clonotype originates from a woman aged 50 to 60 in good health and CMV-seronegative. The gene calls are TRBV6-4 and TRBJ1-5; 7 positions match TRBD1. Specimen: PBMCs. CDR3 residues: CASSLGTDQPQHF. The CDR3 DNA sequence: TGTGCCAGCAGCCTGGGGACAGATCAGCCCCAGCATTTT.